This T cell receptor beta chain stems from a study of beta chain features in type 1 diabetes. Study background: Sorted cells examined across all samples numbered approximately 100 million.

Study results and limitations: Within each of all four CD4+ subsets, Type 1 diabetes patients had TCRB CDR3s that were moderately but significantly shorter. VDJ junctions from patients with type 1 diabetes contained fewer insertions and more deletions.

This CDR3 has 13 residues. V gave up 6 bases and J gave up 0 bases, with 8 bases separating them. From germline, CDR1 is MGHDK and CDR2 SYGVNS. About this clone itself: Its antigen remains unknown.

The isolated RNA, all of it, was reverse transcribed, so expressed TCRB transcripts were what got sequenced. TCRdb keeps only in-frame clones here, not all; method: immunoSEQ multiplex PCR. The sample has 860,000 or so clones; roughly 15% are singletons. The V call is TRBV25-1, the J call TRBJ1-1; no reliable D call. The specimen sequenced was naive CD4+ T cells from blood. The TCR sequence derives from a woman aged 18 to 35 in good health. CDR3 sequence (DNA): TGTGCCAGCAGCGCCCAGATGAACACTGAAGCTTTCTTT. Protein: CASSAQMNTEAFF.